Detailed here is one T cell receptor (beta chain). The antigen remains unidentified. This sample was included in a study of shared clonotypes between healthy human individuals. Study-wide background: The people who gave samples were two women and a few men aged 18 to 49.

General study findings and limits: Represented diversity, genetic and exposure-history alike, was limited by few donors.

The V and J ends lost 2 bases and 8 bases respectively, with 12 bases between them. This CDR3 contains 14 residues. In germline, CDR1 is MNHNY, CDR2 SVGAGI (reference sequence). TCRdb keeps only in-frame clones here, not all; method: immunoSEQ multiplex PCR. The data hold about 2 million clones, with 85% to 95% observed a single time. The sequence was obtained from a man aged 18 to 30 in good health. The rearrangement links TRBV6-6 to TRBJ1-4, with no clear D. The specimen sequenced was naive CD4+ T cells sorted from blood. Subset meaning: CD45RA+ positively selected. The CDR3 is CASSYLGALEKLFF. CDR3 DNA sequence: TGTGCCAGCAGTTACCTCGGAGCATTGGAAAAACTGTTTTTT.